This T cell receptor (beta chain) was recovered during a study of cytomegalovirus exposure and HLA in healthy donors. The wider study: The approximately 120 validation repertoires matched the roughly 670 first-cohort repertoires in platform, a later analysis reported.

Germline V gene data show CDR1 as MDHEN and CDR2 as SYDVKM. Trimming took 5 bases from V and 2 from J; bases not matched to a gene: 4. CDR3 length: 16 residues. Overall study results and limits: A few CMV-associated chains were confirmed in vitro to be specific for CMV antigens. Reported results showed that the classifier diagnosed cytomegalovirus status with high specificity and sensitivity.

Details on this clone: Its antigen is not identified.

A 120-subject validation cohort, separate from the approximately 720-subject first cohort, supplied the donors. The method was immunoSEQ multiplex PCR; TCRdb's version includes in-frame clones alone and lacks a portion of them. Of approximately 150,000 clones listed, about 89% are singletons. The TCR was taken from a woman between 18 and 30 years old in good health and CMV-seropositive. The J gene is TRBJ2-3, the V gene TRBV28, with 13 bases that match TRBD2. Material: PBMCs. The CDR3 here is CASSGGTSGATDTQYF. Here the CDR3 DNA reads TGTGCCAGCAGTGGCGGGACTAGCGGGGCCACAGATACGCAGTATTTT.